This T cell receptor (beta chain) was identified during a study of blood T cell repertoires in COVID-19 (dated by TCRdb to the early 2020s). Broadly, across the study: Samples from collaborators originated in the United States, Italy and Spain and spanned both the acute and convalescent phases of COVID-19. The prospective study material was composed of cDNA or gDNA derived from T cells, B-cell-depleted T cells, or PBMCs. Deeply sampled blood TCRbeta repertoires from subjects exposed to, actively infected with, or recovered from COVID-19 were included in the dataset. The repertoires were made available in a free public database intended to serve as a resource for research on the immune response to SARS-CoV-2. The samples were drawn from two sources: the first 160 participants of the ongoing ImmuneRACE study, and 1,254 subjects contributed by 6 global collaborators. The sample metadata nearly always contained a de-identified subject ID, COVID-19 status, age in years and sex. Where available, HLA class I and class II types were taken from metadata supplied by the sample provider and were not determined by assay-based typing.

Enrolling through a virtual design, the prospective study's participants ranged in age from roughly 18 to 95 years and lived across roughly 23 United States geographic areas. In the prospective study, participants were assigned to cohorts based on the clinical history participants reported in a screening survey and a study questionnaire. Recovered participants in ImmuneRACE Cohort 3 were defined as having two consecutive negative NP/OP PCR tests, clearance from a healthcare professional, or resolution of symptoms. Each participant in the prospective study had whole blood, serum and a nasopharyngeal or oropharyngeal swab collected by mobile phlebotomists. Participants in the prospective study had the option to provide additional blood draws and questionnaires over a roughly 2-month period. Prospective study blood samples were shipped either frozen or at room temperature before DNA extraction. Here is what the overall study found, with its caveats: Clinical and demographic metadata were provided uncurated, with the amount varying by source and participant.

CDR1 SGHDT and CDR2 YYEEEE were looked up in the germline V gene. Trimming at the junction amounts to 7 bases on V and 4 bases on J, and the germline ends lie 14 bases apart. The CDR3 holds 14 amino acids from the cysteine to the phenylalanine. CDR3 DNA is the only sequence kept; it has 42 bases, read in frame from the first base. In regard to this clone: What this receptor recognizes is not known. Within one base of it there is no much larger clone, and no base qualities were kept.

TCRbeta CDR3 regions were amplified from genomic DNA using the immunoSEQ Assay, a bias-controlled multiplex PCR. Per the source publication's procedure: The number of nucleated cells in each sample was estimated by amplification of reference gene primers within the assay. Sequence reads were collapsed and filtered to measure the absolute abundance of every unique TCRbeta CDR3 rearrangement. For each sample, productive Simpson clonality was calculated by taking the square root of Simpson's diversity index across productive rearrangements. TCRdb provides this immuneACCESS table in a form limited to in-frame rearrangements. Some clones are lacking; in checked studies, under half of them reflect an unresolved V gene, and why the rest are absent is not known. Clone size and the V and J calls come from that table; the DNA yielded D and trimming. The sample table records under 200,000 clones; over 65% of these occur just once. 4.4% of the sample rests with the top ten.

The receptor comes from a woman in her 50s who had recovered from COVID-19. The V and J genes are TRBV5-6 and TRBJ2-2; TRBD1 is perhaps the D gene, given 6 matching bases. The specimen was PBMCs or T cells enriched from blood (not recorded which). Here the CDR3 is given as CASAQGLVTGELFF. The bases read TGTGCCAGCGCGCAGGGGTTGGTCACCGGGGAGCTGTTTTTT.